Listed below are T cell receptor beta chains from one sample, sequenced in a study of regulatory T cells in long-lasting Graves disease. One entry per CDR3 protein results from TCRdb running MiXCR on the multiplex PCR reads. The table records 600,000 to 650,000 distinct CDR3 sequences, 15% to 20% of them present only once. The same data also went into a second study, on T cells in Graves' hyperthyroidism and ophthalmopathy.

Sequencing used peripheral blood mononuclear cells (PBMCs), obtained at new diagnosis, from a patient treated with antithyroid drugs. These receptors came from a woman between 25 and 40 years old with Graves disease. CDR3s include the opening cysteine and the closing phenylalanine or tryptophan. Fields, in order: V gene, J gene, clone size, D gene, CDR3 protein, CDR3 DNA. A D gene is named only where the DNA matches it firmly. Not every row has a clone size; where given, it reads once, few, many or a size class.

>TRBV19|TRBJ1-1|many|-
CATTQRHMNTEAFF
TGTGCCACCACACAGCGACATATGAACACTGAAGCTTTCTTT
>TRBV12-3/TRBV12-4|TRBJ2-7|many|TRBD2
CASNNGGDFYEQYF
TGTGCCAGCAACAATGGGGGGGATTTTTACGAGCAGTACTTC
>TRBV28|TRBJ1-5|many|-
CASTKFRGFQPQHF
TGTGCCAGCACCAAATTTAGGGGTTTTCAGCCCCAGCATTTT
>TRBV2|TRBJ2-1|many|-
CASRFRTSYNEQFF
TGTGCCAGCAGATTCAGGACTTCCTACAATGAGCAGTTCTTC
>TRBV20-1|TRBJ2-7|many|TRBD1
CSARNSGQGREQYF
TGCAGTGCTAGGAATTCGGGACAGGGGCGCGAGCAGTACTTC
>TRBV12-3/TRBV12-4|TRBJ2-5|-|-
CASSVEGLGQETQYF
TGTGCCAGCAGTGTTGAGGGTCTGGGACAAGAGACCCAGTACTTC
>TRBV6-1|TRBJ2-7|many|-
CASSKPSSYEQYF
TGTGCCAGCAGCAAACCGAGCTCCTACGAGCAGTACTTC
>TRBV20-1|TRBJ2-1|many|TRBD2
CSASFSTGTSGRGEQFF
TGCAGTGCTAGTTTCTCAACCGGGACTAGCGGGAGGGGAGAGCAGTTCTTC
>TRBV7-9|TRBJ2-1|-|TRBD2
CASSAAGTRSPEQFF
TGTGCCAGCAGCGCGGCCGGGACTAGGTCTCCTGAGCAGTTCTTC
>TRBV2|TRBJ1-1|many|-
CASRPVLTTEAFF
TGTGCCAGCAGACCAGTTCTGACCACTGAAGCTTTCTTT
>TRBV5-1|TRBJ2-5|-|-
CASKRASAQETQYF
TGCGCCAGCAAAAGGGCTAGCGCCCAAGAGACCCAGTACTTC
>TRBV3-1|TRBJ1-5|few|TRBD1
CASSQTGTGDQPQHF
TGTGCCAGCAGCCAAACCGGGACAGGGGATCAGCCCCAGCATTTT
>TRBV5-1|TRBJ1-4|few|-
CASSVGRQGKEKLFF
TGCGCCAGCAGCGTCGGGAGGCAAGGAAAAGAAAAACTGTTTTTT
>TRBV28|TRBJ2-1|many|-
CASSYPSEHYNEQFF
TGTGCCAGCAGCTACCCCTCGGAGCACTACAATGAGCAGTTCTTC
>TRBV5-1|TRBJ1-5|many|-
CASSLGTDANQPQHF
TGCGCCAGCAGCCTGGGGACGGATGCCAATCAGCCCCAGCATTTT
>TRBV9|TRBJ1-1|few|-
CASSATGMNTEAFF
TGTGCCAGCAGCGCCACAGGAATGAACACTGAAGCTTTCTTT
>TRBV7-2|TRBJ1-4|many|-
CASTSLGFGTATNEKLFF
TGTGCCAGCACCAGCCTGGGGTTCGGGACGGCAACTAATGAAAAACTGTTTTTT
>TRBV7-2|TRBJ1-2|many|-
CASSFDGYGYTF
TGTGCCAGCAGCTTTGATGGATATGGCTACACCTTC
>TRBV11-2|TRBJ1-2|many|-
CASSLGPSYGYTF
TGTGCCAGCAGCTTAGGTCCGTCCTATGGCTACACCTTC
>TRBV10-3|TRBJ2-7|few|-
CAISEASLGGGEQYF
TGTGCCATCAGTGAAGCGAGTCTAGGGGGTGGAGAGCAGTACTTC
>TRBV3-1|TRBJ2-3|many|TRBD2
CASSPLAGGITDTQYF
TGTGCCAGCAGCCCGCTAGCGGGAGGCATCACAGATACGCAGTATTTT
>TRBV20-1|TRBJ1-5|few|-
CSARGGDPPQHF
TGCAGTGCTAGGGGGGGAGATCCGCCCCAGCATTTT
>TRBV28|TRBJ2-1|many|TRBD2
CASSSGTSGLKEEQFF
TGTGCCAGCAGTTCCGGGACTAGCGGCCTCAAAGAGGAGCAGTTCTTC
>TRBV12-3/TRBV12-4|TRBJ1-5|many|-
CASSLVVSQPQHF
TGTGCCAGCAGTTTAGTGGTCAGTCAGCCCCAGCATTTT
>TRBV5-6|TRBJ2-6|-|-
CASNTGTESSGANVLTF
TGTGCCAGCAATACCGGGACCGAGAGCTCTGGGGCCAACGTCCTGACTTTC
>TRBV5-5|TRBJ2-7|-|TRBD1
CASSFIVGTGSYEQYF
TGCGCCAGCAGCTTCATAGTCGGGACAGGTTCCTACGAGCAGTACTTC
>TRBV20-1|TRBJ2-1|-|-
CSARDLSRDSGAYNEQFF
TGCAGTGCTAGAGATTTATCGAGGGATTCAGGTGCCTACAATGAGCAGTTCTTC
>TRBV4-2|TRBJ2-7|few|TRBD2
CASSPRDSGSYEQYF
TGTGCCAGCAGCCCCCGGGATAGCGGGAGCTACGAGCAGTACTTC
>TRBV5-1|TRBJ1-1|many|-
CASSLLPEETEAFF
TGCGCCAGCAGCTTACTCCCAGAGGAGACTGAAGCTTTCTTT
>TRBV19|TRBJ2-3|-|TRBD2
CASRKTRLAIDTQYF
TGTGCCAGTAGGAAAACAAGACTAGCCATAGATACGCAGTATTTT
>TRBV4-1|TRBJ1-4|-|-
CASSQDFMTAAFRLVFF
TGCGCCAGCAGCCAAGATTTTATGACGGCAGCTTTCCGCTTGGTGTTTTTT
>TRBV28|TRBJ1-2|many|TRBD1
CASSSLATGYYGYTF
TGTGCCAGCAGTTCCTTGGCGACAGGGTACTATGGCTACACCTTC
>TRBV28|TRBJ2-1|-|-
CASSPNYRDEQFF
TGTGCCAGCAGTCCCAACTACAGGGATGAGCAGTTCTTC
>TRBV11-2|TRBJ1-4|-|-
CASSFLRGEKLFF
TGTGCCAGCAGCTTCCTCCGAGGGGAAAAACTGTTTTTT
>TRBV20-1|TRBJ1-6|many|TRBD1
CSAAETGFYPPLHF
TGCAGTGCTGCGGAGACAGGGTTCTATCCACCCCTCCACTTT
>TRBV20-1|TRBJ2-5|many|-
CSVVGAQETQYF
TGCAGTGTCGTAGGGGCCCAAGAGACCCAGTACTTC
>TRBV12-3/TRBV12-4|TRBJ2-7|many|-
CASSLGQVSYEQYF
TGTGCCAGCAGTTTGGGTCAGGTTTCCTACGAGCAGTACTTC
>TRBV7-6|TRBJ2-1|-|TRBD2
CASSPRQLAAGYNEQFF
TGTGCCAGCAGCCCCCGCCAACTAGCGGCCGGGTACAATGAGCAGTTCTTC
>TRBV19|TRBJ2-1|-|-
CASSIEDGPGDEQFF
TGTGCCAGTAGTATAGAGGATGGGCCAGGCGATGAGCAGTTCTTC
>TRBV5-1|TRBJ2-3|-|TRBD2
CASSLAGSGLADLTDTQYF
TGCGCCAGCAGCTTGGCGGGAAGCGGGCTAGCGGACCTCACAGATACGCAGTATTTT
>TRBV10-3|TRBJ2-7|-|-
CAIRSVLNYEQYF
TGTGCCATCCGATCGGTCCTGAACTACGAGCAGTACTTC
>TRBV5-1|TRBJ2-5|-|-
CASSSQNQETQYF
TGCGCCAGCAGCAGCCAAAACCAAGAGACCCAGTACTTC
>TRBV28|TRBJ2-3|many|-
CASSLEGVAGFSTDTQYF
TGTGCCAGCAGTTTAGAAGGGGTTGCGGGGTTTAGCACAGATACGCAGTATTTT
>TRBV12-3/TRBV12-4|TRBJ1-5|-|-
CASLGVTGSNQPQHF
TGTGCCAGCCTTGGGGTAACAGGTAGCAATCAGCCCCAGCATTTT
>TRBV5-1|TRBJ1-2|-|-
CASSLWPLDGYTF
TGCGCCAGCAGCTTGTGGCCCCTGGATGGCTACACCTTC
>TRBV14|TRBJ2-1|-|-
CASSQLVGALYNEQFF
TGTGCCAGCAGCCAGCTAGTAGGGGCGCTTTACAATGAGCAGTTCTTC